This T cell receptor beta chain originates from a study of regulatory dendritic cells for organ transplantation. The study, taken as a whole, reports: Mature dendritic cells appeared to drive more memory CD8+ clonal expansion than regulatory ones.

Concerning this clone itself: Its target is not known.

The CDR3 has 18 residues. V lost 4 bases and J 2 bases, leaving 24 bases between the germline ends. Per the germline V gene, CDR1 is SEHNR and CDR2 is FQNEAQ (reference sequence). Allogeneic regulatory or mature dendritic cells were co-cultured for about 5 days with CFSE-labeled sorted T cells at 1:10. Using immunoSEQ multiplex PCR, the repertoire was profiled, and TCRdb retains in-frame clones only, with some absent. Here the sample spans approximately 12,000 clones, just under 90% being singletons. Material: naive CD8+ T cells from blood cultured with regulatory dendritic cells. This sample's subset: CD45RA+ naive T cells. This TCR was recovered from a human donor in good health. The V gene is TRBV7-9, the J gene TRBJ2-7; D may correspond to TRBD1 or TRBD2 (6 bases each). This CDR3 reads CASSSGVRGSGGTYEQYF. The CDR3 DNA is TGTGCCAGCAGCTCAGGGGTTCGGGGGTCTGGCGGGACCTACGAGCAGTACTTC.